A single T cell receptor (beta chain) is shown here with its context. Antigen specificity is unknown. Other DNA sequences in this specimen translate into the identical CDR3. The sample is drawn from a study of shared clonotypes between healthy human individuals. Study overall: Donors consisted of two women and three men between 18 and 49. Whole-study results and caveats: Measured sharing among donors was expected to vary with sequencing depth. Of the naive CD4 clonotypes, about 5% were shared across a handful of donors.

Profiling relied on immunoSEQ multiplex PCR, and the TCRdb table lists in-frame clones only, not all of them. The sample holds nearly 1,000,000 clones; around 80% are singletons and the top ten take approximately 1.5%. Adults of Caucasian background living in Nashville, Tennessee made up all donors. With V trimmed by 4 bases and J by 0 bases, 2 bases remained unmatched. CDR1 and CDR2 (germline): MNHEY, SVGAGI. This CDR3 spans 16 amino acids. J is TRBJ2-3 and V is TRBV6-5; TRBD2 aligns across 12 bases. The sequencing input was memory CD4+ T cells sorted from blood. Subset noted: CD45RA-negative fraction. This sequence originates from a man between 18 and 29 years old in good health. CDR3 loop: CASSSGLAGSTDTQYF. In DNA, the CDR3 is TGTGCCAGCAGTTCTGGACTAGCGGGGAGCACAGATACGCAGTATTTT.